The clone carrying this T cell receptor beta chain appeared a few times. The antigen remains unidentified. Between the trimmed V and J ends, which lost 4 bases and 2 bases, there was a span of 9 bases. CDR3 length: 14 amino acids. The germline V gene encodes CDR1 KGHDR and CDR2 SFDVKD. The data originate from a study of response to subunit inactivated influenza vaccine. TCRdb re-analysed the RT-PCR reads in MiXCR, keeping a single row per CDR3 protein. The sample has 490,000 or so distinct CDR3 sequences, 6% to 9% seen once. Overall study findings and caveats: Authors suggested each seasonal influenza vaccination recruits few new T cells.

V usage is TRBV24-1 and J usage is TRBJ2-3; TRBD2 is a possible D gene (6 bases). The sequences come from PBMCs from blood, collected less than 30 months after vaccination. The source is a man aged 50 to 69 who received an inactivated influenza vaccine. The CDR3 nucleotides read TGTGCCACCAGTGACCGGGAGACCACAGATACGCAGTATTTT. Residues: CATSDRETTDTQYF.